This T cell receptor beta chain appears in the sequencing data of a study of blood T cell repertoires in COVID-19. The wider study: Samples of COVID-19 (acute and convalescent) were obtained from the United States, Italy and Spain. Sources were T cells, B-cell-depleted T cells, or PBMCs; the material itself was cDNA or gDNA.

Per the original data handling: Counts of nucleated cells, estimated from reference gene primer amplification, were obtained. Method: immunoSEQ multiplex PCR; TCRdb's copy keeps in-frame clones and lacks some. Clone size and the V and J calls come from that table; the DNA yielded D and trimming. The data show 200,000 to 250,000 clones, approximately 80% seen once. Germline values: CDR1 SGHRS, CDR2 YFSETQ. V lost 0 bases to trimming and J lost 5 bases, with 9 bases between them. The CDR3 contains 14 residues. V gene TRBV5-1 combines with J gene TRBJ1-5; D is unclear. The TCR sequence derives from an elderly woman with acute or convalescent COVID-19. The source material was peripheral blood. The CDR3 sequence: CASSLDGQDQPQHF. CDR3 in DNA: TGCGCCAGCAGCTTGGACGGTCAGGATCAGCCCCAGCATTTT.